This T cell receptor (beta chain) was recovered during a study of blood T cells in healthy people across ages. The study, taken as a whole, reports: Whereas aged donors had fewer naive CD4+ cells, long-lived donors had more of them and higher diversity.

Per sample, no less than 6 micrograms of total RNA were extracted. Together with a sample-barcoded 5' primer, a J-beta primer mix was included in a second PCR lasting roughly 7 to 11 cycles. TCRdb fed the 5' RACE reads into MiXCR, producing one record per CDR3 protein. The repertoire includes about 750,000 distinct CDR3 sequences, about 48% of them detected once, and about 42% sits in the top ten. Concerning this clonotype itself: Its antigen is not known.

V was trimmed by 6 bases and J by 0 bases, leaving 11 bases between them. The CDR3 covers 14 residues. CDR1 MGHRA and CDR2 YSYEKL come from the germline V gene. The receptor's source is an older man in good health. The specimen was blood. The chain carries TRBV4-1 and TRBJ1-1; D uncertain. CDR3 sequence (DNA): TGCGCCAGCAGGGGCATGTTGATGAACACTGAAGCTTTCTTT. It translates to CASRGMLMNTEAFF.